This T cell receptor (beta chain) was sequenced for a study of OX40 agonist ivuxolimab in advanced cancers. Broadly, across the study: Ivuxolimab, which targeted the costimulatory receptor OX40 (CD134), was an agonistic, fully human IgG2 monoclonal antibody. Intravenous ivuxolimab was administered to patients every 2 weeks at six dose levels: 0.01, 0.1, 0.3, 1.5, 3 and 10 mg/kg. Among the roughly 50 dose-escalation patients, around 20 had hepatocellular carcinoma, 15 or so melanoma, 9 renal cell carcinoma and 9 head and neck cancer. The dose-escalation cohort was around 84% male with a mean age of approximately 60 years, ranging from roughly 20 to 80. Patients were allowed to have had prior anti-PD-1, anti-PD-L1 or anti-CTLA-4 therapy, and 40% to 45% of the dose-escalation patients had been treated with checkpoint inhibitors. Partial responses were achieved by three dose-escalation patients, of whom one had hepatocellular carcinoma and two had cutaneous melanoma. The point of sequencing TCRbeta in the periphery was to test whether ivuxolimab changed TCR sequence diversity and drove clonal T-cell expansion. The paper covers the monotherapy dose-escalation part of the phase I ivuxolimab trial, which included N of about 50 patients. The paper's findings and limits, for the study overall: At doses from 0.1 to 3.0 mg/kg, clonal expansion was seen in both CD4+ and CD8+ blood T cells between baseline and week 6. Antigen specificity was not determined for the clonally expanded peripheral T cells. After ivuxolimab, CD8+ T cells had more expanded clones than CD4+ T cells on average. Low levels of normalized T-cell clonal expansion were also seen in some patients who did not respond. In partial responders in the 0.1-3.0 mg/kg groups, normalized peripheral clonal expansion was found to be among the lowest, especially among CD8+ T cells.

Comments on this clone: The antigen it binds to is not known. No per-base quality is available; no much larger clone lies one base away.

Patients with autoimmune disease history or receiving systemic immunosuppression were excluded from the trial. Peripheral blood for TCR sequencing was drawn from every dose cohort at baseline, at cycle 4 day 1 and at cycle 7 day 1. Samples came from an open-label, multicenter, first-in-human phase I dose-escalation trial of ivuxolimab. The trial enrolled adults with locally advanced or metastatic head and neck squamous cell, hepatocellular, melanoma or renal cell carcinoma. Before TCR sequencing, CD4+ and CD8+ T cells were separately sorted from peripheral blood. Measured from the cysteine to the phenylalanine, the CDR3 is 17 residues long. The kept DNA is CDR3 alone, 51 bases in frame from the first base. In the germline V gene, CDR1 corresponds to MNHNS and CDR2 to SASEGT. V lost 0 bases and J lost 4 bases, and the count of bases not matched to a germline gene is 7. To sequence the TCRbeta CDR3 region, genomic DNA was isolated from the sorted cells. The immunoSEQ Assay was used for sequencing of TCRbeta CDR3 regions. TCRdb carries this immuneACCESS record with in-frame sequences only. Its versions omit some clonotypes, under half of them owing to an unresolved V gene in the studies checked, with the rest unexplained. This sample gives some 75,000 clones in total; approximately 91% of them show up just once. Approximately 0.67% of the sample rests with the top ten.

The clonotype comes from an adult with an advanced solid tumor such as melanoma, head and neck, liver or kidney cancer. The chain is assembled from TRBV6-1 and TRBJ1-2, and 11 bases in between align with TRBD1. The specimen was CD4+ or CD8+ T cells sorted from blood, collected in a trial of the OX40 agonist ivuxolimab. Read as DNA, the sequence is TGTGCCAGCAGTGAAGCAGGGACAGGGGGATCGATCTATGGCTACACCTTC. The translation is CASSEAGTGGSIYGYTF.